A selection of T cell receptor beta chains follows, all from one sample in a study of tumor T cells in aggressive B-cell lymphoma. Libraries were prepared by immunoSEQ multiplex PCR; TCRdb keeps only in-frame clonotypes and omits some of them. Here the sample spans roughly 10,000 clones, around 90% being singletons. The specimen was tumor tissue. Receptors were obtained from an adult with diffuse large B cell lymphoma. The CDR3 runs from the conserved cysteine through the conserved F or W. Fields, in order: CDR3 protein, CDR3 DNA, D gene, V gene, J gene, clone size. D genes are given only for firm matches. Not all rows give a size; the values are once, few, many and, for expanded clones, a class.

CDR3: CASSVGGTLEGKQYF
DNA: TGTGCCAGCAGCGTAGGTGGAACACTGGAGGGAAAGCAGTACTTC
D: .
V: TRBV9
J: TRBJ2-7
size: .

CDR3: CASSLYYEQYF
DNA: TGTGCCAGCAGCCTCTACTACGAGCAGTACTTC
D: .
V: TRBV7-2
J: TRBJ2-7
size: .

CDR3: CASGTGGGEQYF
DNA: TGTGCCTCAGGGACAGGGGGCGGTGAGCAGTACTTC
D: TRBD1
V: TRBV7-2
J: TRBJ2-5
size: .

CDR3: CASSVTGSGEQFF
DNA: TGTGCCAGCAGCGTCACAGGGTCTGGCGAGCAGTTCTTC
D: .
V: TRBV9
J: TRBJ2-1
size: .

CDR3: CASSTIQNNEKLFF
DNA: TGCGCCAGCAGCACCATACAGAATAATGAAAAACTGTTTTTT
D: .
V: TRBV4-1
J: TRBJ1-4
size: .

CDR3: CASSPSPPQEGQPQHF
DNA: TGTGCCAGCAGCCCGAGCCCCCCACAGGAGGGACAGCCCCAGCATTTT
D: .
V: TRBV7-9
J: TRBJ1-5
size: .

CDR3: CASSVDYRDTGELFF
DNA: TGTGCCAGCAGCGTCGACTATCGGGACACCGGGGAGCTGTTTTTT
D: .
V: TRBV9
J: TRBJ2-2
size: .

CDR3: CASSPTVTSGTYNEQFF
DNA: TGCGCCAGCAGCCCGACGGTCACTAGCGGGACCTACAATGAGCAGTTCTTC
D: TRBD2
V: TRBV4-1
J: TRBJ2-1
size: .

CDR3: CASSLVLAGDGELFF
DNA: TGCGCCAGCAGCTTGGTCCTTGCCGGGGATGGGGAGCTGTTTTTT
D: .
V: TRBV5-1
J: TRBJ2-2
size: .

CDR3: CASSLVGANTGELFF
DNA: TGTGCCAGCAGCTTAGTCGGGGCGAACACCGGGGAGCTGTTTTTT
D: .
V: TRBV11-1
J: TRBJ2-2
size: .

CDR3: CASSSPGGAYNGQFF
DNA: TGTGCCAGCAGTTCACCAGGGGGAGCCTACAATGGGCAGTTCTTC
D: TRBD1
V: TRBV2
J: TRBJ2-1
size: .

CDR3: CAWSDRGFEQYF
DNA: TGTGCCTGGAGTGACAGGGGGTTCGAGCAGTACTTC
D: TRBD1
V: TRBV30
J: TRBJ2-7
size: .

CDR3: CASSPRARDSNYGYTF
DNA: TGTGCCAGCTCACCACGTGCGCGGGACAGTAACTATGGCTACACCTTC
D: TRBD1
V: TRBV18
J: TRBJ1-2
size: .

CDR3: CASSSGLYSNQPQHF
DNA: TGTGCCAGCAGCTCTGGACTGTATAGCAATCAGCCCCAGCATTTT
D: .
V: TRBV5-8
J: TRBJ1-5
size: once

CDR3: CASSRGGLYGYTF
DNA: TGTGCCAGCAGCCGAGGGGGTCTCTATGGCTACACCTTC
D: .
V: TRBV6-1
J: TRBJ1-2
size: .

CDR3: CASGLAGGPRNEQFF
DNA: TGCGCCAGCGGGTTAGCGGGAGGGCCTCGCAATGAGCAGTTCTTC
D: TRBD2
V: TRBV5-1
J: TRBJ2-1
size: .

CDR3: CASSLSMNTGELFF
DNA: TGCGCCAGCAGCCTTTCCATGAACACCGGGGAGCTGTTTTTT
D: .
V: TRBV4-1
J: TRBJ2-2
size: .

CDR3: CASSFEYSTYNEQFF
DNA: TGTGCCAGCAGCTTTGAGTACAGCACCTACAATGAGCAGTTCTTC
D: .
V: TRBV7-9
J: TRBJ2-1
size: .

CDR3: CASSLAPQGAGTGELFF
DNA: TGCGCCAGCAGCTTGGCCCCCCAGGGGGCCGGGACCGGGGAGCTGTTTTTT
D: TRBD1
V: TRBV5-1
J: TRBJ2-2
size: .

CDR3: CASSLWSANGEQFF
DNA: TGTGCCAGCAGCTTATGGAGCGCGAACGGTGAGCAGTTCTTC
D: .
V: TRBV7-2
J: TRBJ2-1
size: .

CDR3: CASSERGSYNEQFF
DNA: TGTGCCAGCAGTGAACGGGGCTCCTACAATGAGCAGTTCTTC
D: .
V: TRBV6-1
J: TRBJ2-1
size: .

CDR3: CASSQWFAWTRTRDGNEQFF
DNA: TGCGCCAGCAGTCAATGGTTTGCTTGGACTAGGACCAGAGACGGCAATGAGCAGTTCTTC
D: TRBD2
V: TRBV23-1
J: TRBJ2-1
size: .

CDR3: CASSAEGESTDTQYF
DNA: TGTGCCAGCAGCGCGGAGGGAGAGAGCACAGATACGCAGTATTTT
D: .
V: TRBV13
J: TRBJ2-3
size: .

CDR3: CASSYGQPGSSEQYF
DNA: TGTGCCAGCAGTTACGGACAGCCTGGGTCCTCCGAGCAGTACTTC
D: .
V: TRBV6-5
J: TRBJ2-7
size: few

CDR3: CASSDRGQGNQPQHF
DNA: TGTGCCAGCAGTGATCGAGGACAGGGGAATCAGCCCCAGCATTTT
D: TRBD1
V: TRBV2
J: TRBJ1-5
size: .

CDR3: CASSLAQGVNTEAFF
DNA: TGCGCCAGCAGCCTTGCACAGGGGGTGAACACTGAAGCTTTCTTT
D: TRBD1
V: TRBV4-1
J: TRBJ1-1
size: .

CDR3: CASNDRTGPTGELFF
DNA: TGTGCCAGCAACGACCGGACAGGCCCCACCGGGGAGCTGTTTTTT
D: TRBD1
V: TRBV6-5
J: TRBJ2-2
size: once

CDR3: CASSLDARNEQYF
DNA: TGTGCCAGCAGCTTAGACGCCAGGAACGAGCAGTACTTC
D: .
V: TRBV7-9
J: TRBJ2-7
size: .

CDR3: CASSLGYIRSFYNSPLHF
DNA: TGTGCCAGCAGCTTGGGGTATATCCGGAGCTTCTATAATTCACCCCTCCACTTT
D: .
V: TRBV5-6
J: TRBJ1-6
size: .

CDR3: CASSLRASYNEQFF
DNA: TGTGCCAGCAGCTTGAGGGCTAGCTACAATGAGCAGTTCTTC
D: .
V: TRBV7-3
J: TRBJ2-1
size: .

CDR3: CATRRGTEKLFF
DNA: TGTGCCACCCGACGGGGTACAGAAAAACTGTTTTTT
D: .
V: TRBV2
J: TRBJ1-4
size: .

CDR3: CASSLRGVEAFF
DNA: TGTGCCAGCAGCTTGAGAGGAGTCGAAGCTTTCTTT
D: .
V: TRBV11-2
J: TRBJ1-1
size: .

CDR3: CASSIRAGSYEQYF
DNA: TGTGCCAGTAGTATACGGGCGGGATCCTACGAGCAGTACTTC
D: .
V: TRBV19
J: TRBJ2-7
size: .

CDR3: CASSPPGGMNTEAFF
DNA: TGTGCCAGCAGCCCCCCCGGGGGGATGAACACTGAAGCTTTCTTT
D: .
V: TRBV7-6
J: TRBJ1-1
size: once

CDR3: CSVFGETGTGELFF
DNA: TGCAGCGTTTTTGGGGAGACGGGAACCGGGGAGCTGTTTTTT
D: .
V: TRBV29-1
J: TRBJ2-2
size: .

CDR3: CASSLGQGGSDTQYF
DNA: TGTGCCAGCAGCTTAGGGCAGGGCGGATCAGATACGCAGTATTTT
D: .
V: TRBV7-9
J: TRBJ2-3
size: .

CDR3: CASSYSYRVEEQFF
DNA: TGTGCCAGCAGTTACTCGTACAGGGTCGAAGAGCAGTTCTTC
D: .
V: TRBV6-5
J: TRBJ2-1
size: .

CDR3: CASSPAGYYQPQHF
DNA: TGTGCCAGCAGCCCCGCAGGGTACTATCAGCCCCAGCATTTT
D: .
V: TRBV27
J: TRBJ1-5
size: .

CDR3: CASTLGHSTDTQYF
DNA: TGCGCCAGCACCTTAGGACATAGCACAGATACGCAGTATTTT
D: .
V: TRBV4-1
J: TRBJ2-3
size: .

CDR3: CASSLVWETEAFF
DNA: TGTGCCAGCAGTTTAGTATGGGAGACTGAAGCTTTCTTT
D: .
V: TRBV28
J: TRBJ1-1
size: .

CDR3: CASSSATGKYNEQFF
DNA: TGTGCCAGCAGCTCCGCGACGGGGAAGTACAATGAGCAGTTCTTC
D: .
V: TRBV7-3
J: TRBJ2-1
size: .

CDR3: CASSVTGVRDIGANVLTF
DNA: TGTGCCAGCAGCGTGACAGGGGTACGGGATATTGGGGCCAACGTCCTGACTTTC
D: TRBD1
V: TRBV9
J: TRBJ2-6
size: .

CDR3: CASSQGLDSLTYNSPLHF
DNA: TGTGCCAGCAGCCAAGGACTTGACAGCCTTACCTATAATTCACCCCTCCACTTT
D: .
V: TRBV14
J: TRBJ1-6
size: .

CDR3: CASSGSLPQGAGDYGYTF
DNA: TGTGCCAGTAGCGGGAGCCTGCCCCAGGGGGCCGGTGACTATGGCTACACCTTC
D: TRBD1
V: TRBV19
J: TRBJ1-2
size: .

CDR3: CAWRVYTRGSSGNEQFF
DNA: TGTGCCTGGAGGGTATACACTCGGGGAAGTAGCGGGAATGAGCAGTTCTTC
D: TRBD2
V: TRBV30
J: TRBJ2-1
size: .

CDR3: CASLSGPGGTF
DNA: TGTGCCAGCCTGTCTGGGCCAGGTGGCACCTTC
D: .
V: TRBV2
J: TRBJ1-2
size: .

CDR3: CATLTSGESYEQYF
DNA: TGTGCCACCCTTACTAGCGGGGAGTCCTACGAGCAGTACTTC
D: .
V: TRBV21-1
J: TRBJ2-7
size: .

CDR3: CASLDRVFTDTQYF
DNA: TGTGCCAGCCTGGACAGGGTATTCACAGATACGCAGTATTTT
D: TRBD1
V: TRBV11-1
J: TRBJ2-3
size: .

CDR3: CASSLEGRGAGELFF
DNA: TGTGCCAGCAGCTTAGAGGGCAGGGGAGCCGGGGAGCTGTTTTTT
D: .
V: TRBV7-9
J: TRBJ2-2
size: .

CDR3: CASSDGTSSTDTQYF
DNA: TGTGCCAGCAGTGACGGGACTAGCAGCACAGATACGCAGTATTTT
D: TRBD2
V: TRBV6-4
J: TRBJ2-3
size: .

CDR3: CASSVTPYEQYF
DNA: TGTGCCAGCAGCGTAACCCCCTACGAGCAGTACTTC
D: .
V: TRBV13
J: TRBJ2-7
size: .

CDR3: CASSILNEQFF
DNA: TGTGCCAGTAGTATTTTAAATGAGCAGTTCTTC
D: .
V: TRBV19
J: TRBJ2-1
size: .

CDR3: CASSFRASSNEKLFF
DNA: TGTGCCAGCAGTTTCAGGGCCTCTTCCAATGAAAAACTGTTTTTT
D: .
V: TRBV28
J: TRBJ1-4
size: .

CDR3: CASRTPGQLLGNTIYF
DNA: TGTGCCAGCAGGACCCCGGGACAACTCCTTGGAAACACCATATATTTT
D: .
V: TRBV2
J: TRBJ1-3
size: .

CDR3: CASRAGGPQETQYF
DNA: TGTGCCAGCAGGGCAGGGGGCCCACAAGAGACCCAGTACTTC
D: TRBD1
V: TRBV6-1
J: TRBJ2-5
size: .

CDR3: CASSSLRQDTNYGYTF
DNA: TGTGCCAGCAGCTCCCTAAGACAGGACACTAACTATGGCTACACCTTC
D: .
V: TRBV5-8
J: TRBJ1-2
size: .

CDR3: CASSPRNYEKLFF
DNA: TGTGCCAGCAGCCCCAGGAATTATGAAAAACTGTTTTTT
D: .
V: TRBV11-1
J: TRBJ1-4
size: .